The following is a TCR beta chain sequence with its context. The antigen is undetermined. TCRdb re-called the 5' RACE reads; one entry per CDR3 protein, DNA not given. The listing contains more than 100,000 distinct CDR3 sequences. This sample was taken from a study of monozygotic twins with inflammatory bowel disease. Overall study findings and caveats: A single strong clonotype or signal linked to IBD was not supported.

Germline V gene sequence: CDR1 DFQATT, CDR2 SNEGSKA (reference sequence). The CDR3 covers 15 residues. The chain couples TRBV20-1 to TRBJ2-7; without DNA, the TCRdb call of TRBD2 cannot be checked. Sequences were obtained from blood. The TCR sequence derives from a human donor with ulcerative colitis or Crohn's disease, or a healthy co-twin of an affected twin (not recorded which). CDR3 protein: CSARGLAGASYEQYF.